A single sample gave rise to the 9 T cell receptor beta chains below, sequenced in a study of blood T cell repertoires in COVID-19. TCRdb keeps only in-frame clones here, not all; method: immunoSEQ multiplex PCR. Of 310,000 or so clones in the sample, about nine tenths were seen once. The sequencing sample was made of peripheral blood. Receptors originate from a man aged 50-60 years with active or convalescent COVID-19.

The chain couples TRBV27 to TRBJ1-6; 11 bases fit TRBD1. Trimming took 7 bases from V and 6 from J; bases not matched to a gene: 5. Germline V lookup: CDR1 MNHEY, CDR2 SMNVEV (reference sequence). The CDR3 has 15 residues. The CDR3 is CASKGGQGGNSPLHF. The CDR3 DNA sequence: TGTGCCAGCAAGGGGGGACAGGGGGGTAATTCACCCCTCCACTTT.

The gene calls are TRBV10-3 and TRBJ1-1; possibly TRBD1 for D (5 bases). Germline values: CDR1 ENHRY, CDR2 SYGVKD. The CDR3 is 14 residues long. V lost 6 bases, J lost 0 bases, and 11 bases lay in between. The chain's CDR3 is CAIRLDSMNTEAFF. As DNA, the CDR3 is TGTGCCATCAGACTTGACAGCATGAACACTGAAGCTTTCTTT.

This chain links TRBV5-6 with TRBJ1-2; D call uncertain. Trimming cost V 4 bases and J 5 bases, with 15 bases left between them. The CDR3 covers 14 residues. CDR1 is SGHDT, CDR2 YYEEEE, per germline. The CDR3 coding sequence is TGTGCCAGCAGCCCCCAACTCGTCCGATATGGCTACACCTTC. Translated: CASSPQLVRYGYTF. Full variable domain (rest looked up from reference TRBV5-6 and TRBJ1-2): DAGVTQSPTHLIKTRGQQVTLRCSPKSGHDTVSWYQQALGQGPQFIFQYYEEEERQRGNFPDRFSGHQFPNYSSELNVNALLLGDSALYLCASSPQLVRYGYTFGSGTRLTVV.

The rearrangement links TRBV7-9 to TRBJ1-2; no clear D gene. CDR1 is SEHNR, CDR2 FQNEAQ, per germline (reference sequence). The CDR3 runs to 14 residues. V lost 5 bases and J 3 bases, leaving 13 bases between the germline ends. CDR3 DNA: TGTGCCAGCAGCCCATTAATCGGTGACTATGGCTACACCTTC. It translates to CASSPLIGDYGYTF.

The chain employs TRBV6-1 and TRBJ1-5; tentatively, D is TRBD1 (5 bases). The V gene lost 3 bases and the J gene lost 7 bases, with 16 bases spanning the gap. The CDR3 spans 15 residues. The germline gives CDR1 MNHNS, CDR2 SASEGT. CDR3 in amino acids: CASSDQGGEGQPQHF. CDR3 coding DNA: TGTGCCAGCAGTGACCAGGGTGGGGAGGGCCAGCCCCAGCATTTT.

The chain's CDR3 is CASSLAGAAGANVLTF. In nucleotides, the CDR3 is TGTGCCAGCAGCTTAGCAGGGGCCGCCGGGGCCAACGTCCTGACTTTC. The chain employs TRBV7-2 and TRBJ2-6, with D possibly matching TRBD1 (5 bases). The CDR3 extends over 16 amino acids. Germline V CDR1 and CDR2: SGHTA, FQGNSA. V was cut by 0 bases and J by 4 bases, with 10 bases left in between.

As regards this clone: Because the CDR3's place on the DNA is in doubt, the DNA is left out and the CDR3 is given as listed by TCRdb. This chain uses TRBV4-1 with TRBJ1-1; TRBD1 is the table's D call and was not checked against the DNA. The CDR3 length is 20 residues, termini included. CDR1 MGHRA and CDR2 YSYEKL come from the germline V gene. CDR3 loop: CASSQAVFFGPGGRGAEAFF.

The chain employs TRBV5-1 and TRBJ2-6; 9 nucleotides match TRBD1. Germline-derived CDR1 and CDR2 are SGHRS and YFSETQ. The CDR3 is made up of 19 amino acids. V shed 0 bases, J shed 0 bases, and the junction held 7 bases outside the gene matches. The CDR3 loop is CASSLVTGQGGSGANVLTF. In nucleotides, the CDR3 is TGCGCCAGCAGCTTGGTGACGGGACAGGGCGGCTCTGGGGCCAACGTCCTGACTTTC.

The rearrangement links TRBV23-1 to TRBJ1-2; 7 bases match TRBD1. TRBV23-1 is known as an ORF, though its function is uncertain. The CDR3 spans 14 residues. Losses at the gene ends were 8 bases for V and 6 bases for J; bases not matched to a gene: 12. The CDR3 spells CASPTPEGAHGYTF. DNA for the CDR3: TGCGCCAGCCCCACCCCCGAGGGGGCTCATGGCTACACCTTC.